This TCR beta chain was recorded in a study of shared clonotypes between healthy human individuals. Study details: For every donor, three CD4 naive, three CD4 memory, two CD8 naive and one CD8 memory plates were used.

Assay used: immunoSEQ multiplex PCR; TCRdb lists only in-frame clones, some missing. The data hold about 2 million clones, with approximately 95% observed a single time. The CDR3 consists of 13 residues. V was shortened by 7 bases and J by 2 bases, with 11 bases between the two germline ends. Germline CDR1 MNHNS, CDR2 SASEGT. The V call is TRBV6-1, the J call TRBJ1-1; no clear D. The clonotype originates from a man younger than 35 in good health. The sequenced sample was naive CD4+ T cells sorted from blood. Subset meaning: CD45RA+ positively selected. The CDR3 is CASMSGFNTEAFF. Written as DNA, the CDR3 is TGTGCCAGCATGAGCGGATTCAACACTGAAGCTTTCTTT.